This is a list of T cell receptor beta chains from one sample in a study of PD-1 blockade in classical Hodgkin lymphoma. Here immunoSEQ multiplex PCR was the method, and the copy in TCRdb shows in-frame clones only, minus some. The sample includes roughly 13,000 clones, more than 85% of them seen just once. The sequences come from peripheral blood mononuclear cells (PBMCs), collected at baseline. Receptor source: a human donor with classical Hodgkin lymphoma. Both conserved end residues are part of each CDR3. A D gene is named only where the DNA matches it firmly. Size tells how often a clone was seen (once, few, many) or the class of an expanded clone, and some rows leave it out.

cdr3_aa	cdr3_nt	clone_size	d_call	v_call	j_call
CASSLATGYNQPQHF	TGCGCCAGCAGCTTGGCGACAGGCTACAATCAGCCCCAGCATTTT	.	.	TRBV5-1	TRBJ1-5
CASSLSDSNQPQHF	TGCGCCAGCAGCCTTTCGGATAGCAATCAGCCCCAGCATTTT	.	.	TRBV5-1	TRBJ1-5
CASSPNTNTEAFF	TGTGCCAGCAGCCCAAACACCAACACTGAAGCTTTCTTT	.	.	TRBV7-9	TRBJ1-1
CATWDRGADTQYF	TGTGCCACCTGGGACAGGGGAGCAGATACGCAGTATTTT	.	TRBD1	TRBV19	TRBJ2-3
CASSYSWDNYEQYF	TGTGCCAGCAGTTACTCTTGGGACAACTACGAGCAGTACTTC	.	.	TRBV6-6	TRBJ2-7
CASSQDRLLGDQPQHF	TGCGCCAGCAGCCAAGATCGACTGCTAGGGGATCAGCCCCAGCATTTT	few	.	TRBV4-1	TRBJ1-5
CATPGKLFF	TGCGCCACCCCCGGAAAACTGTTTTTT	once	.	TRBV10-2	TRBJ1-4
CAQGARGTDTQYF	TGTGCCCAGGGAGCGCGGGGTACAGATACGCAGTATTTT	.	.	TRBV30	TRBJ2-3
CASSFNSGTGIGNTIYF	TGTGCCAGCAGCTTCAATTCGGGGACAGGGATTGGAAACACCATATATTTT	.	TRBD1	TRBV7-8	TRBJ1-3
CASRPGQARAGDTQYF	TGTGCCAGCAGACCCGGACAGGCCCGAGCAGGGGATACGCAGTATTTT	.	TRBD1	TRBV5-4	TRBJ2-3
CASSLVPGDRNEQFF	TGCGCCAGCAGCTTGGTCCCCGGGGATAGGAATGAGCAGTTCTTC	.	.	TRBV5-1	TRBJ2-1
CASSLGQGSGGEQYF	TGCGCCAGCAGCTTAGGACAGGGTTCCGGAGGCGAGCAGTACTTC	.	TRBD1	TRBV5-1	TRBJ2-7
CASSILSKTGEIYEQYF	TGTGCCAGTAGTATCCTATCCAAGACAGGGGAGATCTACGAGCAGTACTTC	.	TRBD1	TRBV19	TRBJ2-7
CSVGTDTQYF	TGCAGCGTGGGTACAGATACGCAGTATTTT	.	.	TRBV29-1	TRBJ2-3
CASRGPFDTQYF	TGTGCCAGCAGGGGCCCCTTCGATACGCAGTATTTT	once	.	TRBV6-5	TRBJ2-3
CASGYVRDEQFF	TGTGCCAGCGGCTACGTTAGGGATGAGCAGTTCTTC	.	.	TRBV9	TRBJ2-1
CASSWGVTGDSPLHF	TGCGCCAGCAGCTGGGGGGTGACAGGGGATTCACCCCTCCACTTT	.	TRBD1	TRBV5-1	TRBJ1-6
CASSVGWSSNQPQHF	TGTGCCAGCAGCGTAGGGTGGAGCAGCAATCAGCCCCAGCATTTT	once	.	TRBV9	TRBJ1-5
CAGRGRGMGEQYF	TGCGCCGGAAGGGGTCGGGGTATGGGCGAGCAGTACTTC	few	.	TRBV5-1	TRBJ2-7
CASSQAWTEGNTIYF	TGCGCCAGCAGCCAAGCTTGGACAGAAGGAAACACCATATATTTT	few	.	TRBV4-1	TRBJ1-3
CASSAGGDTDTQYF	TGTGCCAGCAGTGCCGGGGGGGACACAGATACGCAGTATTTT	few	TRBD2	TRBV6-4	TRBJ2-3
CASSPSGGAYEQYF	TGTGCCAGCAGCCCTTCCGGAGGGGCCTACGAGCAGTACTTC	.	.	TRBV5-8	TRBJ2-7
CASSSGGTGELFF	TGTGCCAGCAGCTCCGGGGGCACCGGGGAGCTGTTTTTT	.	.	TRBV7-2	TRBJ2-2
CASRPTGTGNNEQFF	TGTGCCAGCAGACCTACCGGGACAGGGAACAATGAGCAGTTCTTC	.	TRBD1	TRBV6-5	TRBJ2-1
CASSTRDPTEDNEQFF	TGTGCCAGCAGTACGAGGGACCCTACCGAGGACAATGAGCAGTTCTTC	.	.	TRBV5-5	TRBJ2-1
CAWSLRPDGELFF	TGTGCCTGGAGTCTCCGGCCCGACGGGGAGCTGTTTTTT	.	.	TRBV30	TRBJ2-2
CASSLSTNQPQHF	TGTGCCAGCAGTTTATCGACCAATCAGCCCCAGCATTTT	.	.	TRBV27	TRBJ1-5
CASSAGTGRNEKLFF	TGTGCCAGCAGCGCCGGGACAGGGAGGAATGAAAAACTGTTTTTT	.	.	TRBV21-1	TRBJ1-4
CASSREGAGISSEYF	TGTGCCAGCAGCCGGGAGGGTGCAGGGATTTCCTCAGAGTACTTC	few	TRBD2	TRBV11-3	TRBJ2-5
CASSLEGGETQYF	TGTGCCAGCAGCTTGGAGGGGGGGGAGACCCAGTACTTC	.	.	TRBV5-8	TRBJ2-5
CAWMASYNEQFF	TGTGCCTGGATGGCTTCCTACAATGAGCAGTTCTTC	.	.	TRBV30	TRBJ2-1
CASSLAGLGETQYF	TGCGCCAGCAGCTTGGCAGGGTTAGGAGAGACCCAGTACTTC	.	.	TRBV5-1	TRBJ2-5
CASSLGQATDTQYF	TGCGCCAGCAGCTTGGGTCAGGCGACAGATACGCAGTATTTT	.	.	TRBV5-1	TRBJ2-3
CASSLQGGNTEAFF	TGCGCCAGCAGCCTACAGGGGGGGAACACTGAAGCTTTCTTT	.	TRBD1	TRBV4-1	TRBJ1-1
CASSLRQSGEGNQPQHF	TGTGCCAGCAGCCTTAGGCAATCGGGAGAAGGCAATCAGCCCCAGCATTTT	.	.	TRBV4-2	TRBJ1-5
CAWERTGGPTEAFF	TGTGCCTGGGAAAGGACAGGGGGTCCTACTGAAGCTTTCTTT	.	TRBD1	TRBV30	TRBJ1-1
CASSLSPPPGTNYGYTF	TGTGCCAGCAGTTTATCGCCTCCCCCCGGGACAAACTATGGCTACACCTTC	.	.	TRBV27	TRBJ1-2
CASRSPGLGETEAFF	TGTGCCAGCAGGTCTCCAGGGTTAGGTGAGACTGAAGCTTTCTTT	.	.	TRBV28	TRBJ1-1
CASSQTPNSGNTIYF	TGTGCCAGCAGCCAAACGCCAAACTCTGGAAACACCATATATTTT	.	.	TRBV7-3	TRBJ1-3
CASRTSGGSLEQYF	TGTGCCAGCAGAACTAGCGGGGGGTCCCTTGAGCAGTACTTC	.	TRBD2	TRBV28	TRBJ2-7
CASSVGLAGGPLDEQYF	TGTGCCAGCAGCGTAGGACTAGCGGGGGGGCCTTTGGACGAGCAGTACTTC	.	TRBD2	TRBV9	TRBJ2-7
CASTYLAGTYEQYF	TGCGCCAGCACCTACCTCGCAGGGACCTACGAGCAGTACTTC	.	.	TRBV5-1	TRBJ2-7
CASRAGLNIYGYTF	TGTGCCAGCAGGGCGGGACTTAACATCTATGGCTACACCTTC	.	.	TRBV2	TRBJ1-2
CASSLVTGDTEAFF	TGTGCCAGCAGCTTAGTAACAGGGGACACTGAAGCTTTCTTT	once	TRBD1	TRBV7-6	TRBJ1-1
CASTGADRYEQFF	TGTGCCAGCACCGGGGCAGATCGGTATGAGCAGTTCTTC	.	.	TRBV6-5	TRBJ2-1
CASSLAGGAIQETQYF	TGCGCCAGCAGCTTGGCCGGTGGGGCAATACAAGAGACCCAGTACTTC	.	.	TRBV5-1	TRBJ2-5
CASTRVNTEAFF	TGTGCCAGCACCAGGGTAAACACTGAAGCTTTCTTT	once	.	TRBV28	TRBJ1-1
CASSHGQGATEAFF	TGCGCCAGCAGCCACGGACAGGGGGCCACTGAAGCTTTCTTT	once	TRBD1	TRBV5-1	TRBJ1-1
CASSLGRLTNEQFF	TGCGCCAGCAGCTTAGGTCGACTGACCAATGAGCAGTTCTTC	.	.	TRBV5-1	TRBJ2-1
CASSRDSGGTEAFF	TGTGCCAGCAGCCGGGACAGTGGCGGCACTGAAGCTTTCTTT	.	TRBD1	TRBV5-4	TRBJ1-1
CASSTGQLEQFF	TGTGCCAGCTCAACCGGACAGCTAGAGCAGTTCTTC	.	.	TRBV18	TRBJ2-1